The 23 T cell receptor beta chains given below trace back to one sample, sequenced in a study of blood T cell repertoires in COVID-19. TCRdb's table, derived via immunoSEQ multiplex PCR, lists solely in-frame clones and lacks some. Seen here are 200,000 to 300,000 clones, around four fifths observed once, and the top ten hold around 6.4%. Specimen: peripheral blood. The receptors come from a woman aged 55-70 years with active or convalescent COVID-19.

The chain joins TRBV3-1 (or the pseudogene TRBV3-2) to TRBJ1-5; tentative D call: TRBD1 (5 bases). The germline gives CDR1 LGHDT, CDR2 YNNKEL (reference sequence). The CDR3 loop spans 15 amino acids. The V end lost 0 bases, the J end lost 5 bases, and 11 bases lay between the germline ends. The DNA for the CDR3 is TGTGCCAGCAGCCAAGATTCCGGGGGTCATCAGCCCCAGCATTTT. Its translation is CASSQDSGGHQPQHF.

This chain uses TRBV19 with TRBJ2-1, with TRBD2 identical over 8 bases. Trimming removed 4 bases from V and 2 bases from J; junction bases left unmatched: 16. The CDR3 consists of 19 residues. Germline V gene data show CDR1 as LNHDA and CDR2 as SQIVND (reference sequence). The CDR3 region has the DNA TGTGCCAGTAGTACGGCATCACGCCCCGGGGGGGGAACCTACAATGAGCAGTTCTTC. It encodes CASSTASRPGGGTYNEQFF.

The V gene is TRBV19, the J gene TRBJ2-5; D remains unclear. Germline CDR1 LNHDA, CDR2 SQIVND (reference sequence). The germline V and J ends were trimmed by 3 bases and 1 base, with 6 bases remaining between them. The CDR3 length is 13 residues. This CDR3 reads CASSMAVQETQYF. As DNA, the CDR3 is TGTGCCAGTAGTATGGCGGTCCAAGAGACCCAGTACTTC. Full variable domain (rest looked up from reference TRBV19 and TRBJ2-5): DGGITQSPKYLFRKEGQNVTLSCEQNLNHDAMYWYRQDPGQGLRLIYYSQIVNDFQKGDIAEGYSVSREKKESFPLTVTSAQKNPTAFYLCASSMAVQETQYFGPGTRLLVL.

This clone appeared once. This chain links TRBV19 with TRBJ2-7; 7 bases are a match to TRBD1. The CDR3 length is 13 residues. CDR1 and CDR2 (germline): LNHDA, SQIVND (reference sequence). V shed 2 bases and J 2 bases; nucleotides not matched to a gene: 0. CDR3 DNA sequence: TGTGCCAGTAGTATACAGGGGGCCTACGAGCAGTACTTC. It translates to CASSIQGAYEQYF.

About this clone: Distinct nucleotide sequences in the sample also encode this CDR3. This chain connects TRBV28 to TRBJ1-5, with no clear D. Germline-derived CDR1 and CDR2 are MDHEN and SYDVKM. CDR3 length: 13 amino acids. V was trimmed by 2 bases and J by 7 bases, leaving 9 bases between them. CDR3 DNA sequence: TGTGCCAGCAGTTTAGGCACCCACCAGCCCCAGCATTTT. Translation: CASSLGTHQPQHF.

The sample holds one count of this clone. This chain links TRBV10-3 with TRBJ1-3, with 8 bases aligning to TRBD1. Trimming removed 10 bases from V and 7 bases from J; junction bases left unmatched: 12. The CDR3 has 14 residues. Per the germline V gene, CDR1 is ENHRY and CDR2 is SYGVKD. CDR3 nucleotide sequence: TGTGCCACCAACCATGGACAGGGAGGCAACACCATATATTTT. Residues: CATNHGQGGNTIYF.

CDR3 DNA sequence: TGTGCCAGCAGGGACAGTGGGGCAGGGGAAAAACTGTTTTTT. This gives the protein CASRDSGAGEKLFF. The genes are TRBV2 and TRBJ1-4; D might be TRBD1 (6 bases). CDR1 SNHLY and CDR2 FYNNEI come from the germline V gene. There are 14 residues in the CDR3. Between the trimmed V and J ends, which lost 6 bases and 8 bases, there was a span of 16 bases.

This chain joins TRBV14 and TRBJ2-5; D possibly corresponds to TRBD2 (5 bases). The CDR3 totals 13 residues. CDR1 and CDR2 (germline): SGHDN, FVKESK. V lost 4 bases and J 5 bases, leaving 11 bases between the germline ends. The CDR3 DNA reads as TGTGCCAGCAGCCGTGAGGGATGGGAGACCCAGTACTTC. Its protein product is CASSREGWETQYF.

The gene calls are TRBV29-1 and TRBJ2-1; no clear D gene. The CDR3 sequence is 15 residues long. V was cut by 1 base and J by 3 bases, with 13 bases left in between. The germline V gene has CDR1 SQVTM and CDR2 ANQGSEA. CDR3 in amino acids: CSVEGGQSIYNEQFF. The CDR3 nucleotides are TGCAGCGTTGAAGGTGGGCAGTCCATCTACAATGAGCAGTTCTTC.

The genes are TRBV7-2 and TRBJ1-1; D is uncertain. The CDR3 length is 13 residues. The germline gives CDR1 SGHTA, CDR2 FQGNSA. Trimming cost V 5 bases and J 1 base, with 8 bases left between them. CDR3 nucleotide sequence: TGTGCCAGCAGCGTGGGCCCGAACACTGAAGCTTTCTTT. This encodes CASSVGPNTEAFF.

The chain's CDR3 is CAWSSAGNQPQHF. The CDR3 DNA is TGTGCCTGGAGTTCGGCGGGAAATCAGCCCCAGCATTTT. The rearrangement uses TRBV30 and TRBJ1-5; D is uncertain. Germline V gene data show CDR1 as GTSNPN and CDR2 as SVGIG (reference sequence). The CDR3 totals 13 residues. V was clipped by 2 bases and J by 4 bases, with 9 bases between them.

The V gene is TRBV5-4, the J gene TRBJ2-3; the D gene is possibly TRBD2 (5 bases). The germline V and J ends were trimmed by 0 bases and 0 bases, with 11 bases remaining between them. Per the germline V gene, CDR1 is SGHNT and CDR2 is YYREEE (reference sequence). This CDR3 is 16 amino acids long. The CDR3: CASSLVLAPSTDTQYF. The DNA of the CDR3 is TGTGCCAGCAGCTTGGTTTTAGCGCCTAGCACAGATACGCAGTATTTT.

The chain couples TRBV5-1 to TRBJ2-1; 7 bases match TRBD1. Germline assignment: CDR1 SGHRS and CDR2 YFSETQ. V was pared by 4 bases and J by 0 bases, with 4 bases of the junction left unmatched. This CDR3 comprises 15 residues. The CDR3 DNA follows: TGCGCCAGCAGCCTCCGACAGGGCTCCTACAATGAGCAGTTCTTC. It is translated as CASSLRQGSYNEQFF.

This clone was detected only once. The chain recombines TRBV28 with TRBJ1-3, with a weak D call TRBD1 (6 bases). The length of the CDR3 is 15 residues. The germline gives CDR1 MDHEN, CDR2 SYDVKM. With 1 base removed from V and 3 bases from J, the gap between germline ends came to 10 bases. As DNA, the CDR3 is TGTGCCAGCAGTTTATACAGGGTGGGTGGAAACACCATATATTTT. This translates into CASSLYRVGGNTIYF.

The chain combines TRBV13 with TRBJ1-6; 9 positions match TRBD1. The germline gives CDR1 PRHDT, CDR2 FYEKMQ (reference sequence). The CDR3 is 15 amino acids. Germline trimming cut 0 bases from V and 9 bases from J; bases unmatched to any gene: 3. Here the CDR3 reads CASSLGGQGFSPLHF. CDR3 nucleotides: TGTGCCAGCAGCTTAGGGGGACAGGGTTTTTCACCCCTCCACTTT.

The rearrangement uses TRBV7-9 and TRBJ2-1, with 8 nucleotides matching TRBD2. The CDR3 has 18 residues. V lost 5 bases, J lost 9 bases, and 21 bases stayed unmatched. In germline, CDR1 is SEHNR, CDR2 FQNEAQ (reference sequence). The CDR3 coding sequence is TGTGCCAGCAGCCCCATGGAGGGCCCCCAAGTCCGGGGGGGTGAGCAGTTCTTC. Protein product: CASSPMEGPQVRGGEQFF.

This clone has a handful of counts. The gene calls are TRBV10-3 and TRBJ1-2; 9 bases align to TRBD1. CDR1 ENHRY and CDR2 SYGVKD come from the germline V gene. V lost 10 bases, J lost 3 bases, and 9 bases stayed unmatched. This CDR3 contains 14 residues. This chain's CDR3 is CASLQGAGDYGYTF. The CDR3 DNA reads TGTGCCAGCTTACAGGGGGCTGGGGACTATGGCTACACCTTC.

The chain employs TRBV15 and TRBJ2-3; TRBD2 aligns across 12 bases. J gave up 10 bases and V 0 bases, and 11 bases lay outside the gene matches. The CDR3 sequence is 17 residues long. From germline, CDR1 is LNHNV and CDR2 YYDKDF (reference sequence). This CDR3 reads CATSRDAASGGGGPQYF. The CDR3, as DNA: TGTGCCACCAGCAGAGATGCGGCTAGCGGGGGGGGTGGTCCGCAGTATTTT.

The J gene is TRBJ2-3, the V gene TRBV3-1 (or the pseudogene TRBV3-2); 7 bases map to TRBD1. V trimming: 2 bases; J trimming: 15 bases; junction bases outside the gene matches: 11. From germline, CDR1 is LGHDT and CDR2 YNNKEL (reference sequence). The CDR3 is 13 amino acids. The CDR3 protein is CASSQHQRGPSYF. The CDR3 DNA reads as TGTGCCAGCAGCCAACACCAAAGGGGGCCCTCATATTTT.

This sequence joins TRBV6-5 and TRBJ2-7; TRBD1 matches 9 bases. The CDR3 contains 16 residues. Germline V CDR1 and CDR2: MNHEY, SVGAGI. Trimming cost V 1 base and J 2 bases; bases outside gene matches: 6. The CDR3 bases are TGTGCCAGCAGTTACTTATGGACAGGGGCGGCCTACGAGCAGTACTTC. Translated: CASSYLWTGAAYEQYF.

The chain is built from TRBV7-2 and TRBJ2-3, with TRBD2 matching over 9 bases. The V gene's germline CDR1 is SGHTA and CDR2 FQGNSA. J gave up 3 bases and V 1 base, and 5 bases lay outside the gene matches. The CDR3 spans 16 residues. In DNA, the CDR3 is TGTGCCAGCAGCTTAGACCTAGCGGGGAATACAGATACGCAGTATTTT. It codes for CASSLDLAGNTDTQYF.

The chain combines TRBV27 with TRBJ2-7, with a weak D call TRBD1 (5 bases). The germline gives CDR1 MNHEY, CDR2 SMNVEV (reference sequence). Trimming stripped 5 bases from V and 0 bases from J, with 11 bases between. There are 14 residues in the CDR3. The CDR3 sequence is CASSPTGPSYEQYF. CDR3 DNA: TGTGCCAGCAGTCCAACAGGCCCCTCCTACGAGCAGTACTTC.

This clone has a handful of counts. Other DNA sequences of this sample code for an identical CDR3. This sequence joins TRBV30 and TRBJ1-2; 7 nucleotides agree with TRBD1. V gave up 3 bases and J gave up 3 bases; unmatched junction bases: 1. Germline V lookup: CDR1 GTSNPN, CDR2 SVGIG (reference sequence). This CDR3 region has 12 residues. CDR3 sequence (DNA): TGTGCCTGGAGCGACAGGGACTATGGCTACACCTTC. Its translation is CAWSDRDYGYTF.